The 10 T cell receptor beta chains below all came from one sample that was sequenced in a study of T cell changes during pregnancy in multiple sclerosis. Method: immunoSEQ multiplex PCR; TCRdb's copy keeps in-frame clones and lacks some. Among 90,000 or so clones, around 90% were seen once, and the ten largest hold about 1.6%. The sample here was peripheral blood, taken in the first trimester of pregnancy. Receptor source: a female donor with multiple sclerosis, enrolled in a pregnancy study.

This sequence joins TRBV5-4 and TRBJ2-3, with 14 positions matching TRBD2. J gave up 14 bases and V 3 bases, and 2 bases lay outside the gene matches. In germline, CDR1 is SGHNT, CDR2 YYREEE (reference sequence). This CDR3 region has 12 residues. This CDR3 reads CASSSGLAGAYF. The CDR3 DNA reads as TGTGCCAGCAGCTCGGGACTAGCGGGAGCGTATTTT.

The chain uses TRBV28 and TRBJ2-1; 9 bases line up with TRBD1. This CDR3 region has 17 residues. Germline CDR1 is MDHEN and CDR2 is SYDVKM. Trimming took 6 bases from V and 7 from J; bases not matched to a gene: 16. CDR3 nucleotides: TGTGCCAGCAGCTCCGGGACAGGGTTATCCGGCGGGAATGAGCAGTTCTTC. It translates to CASSSGTGLSGGNEQFF.

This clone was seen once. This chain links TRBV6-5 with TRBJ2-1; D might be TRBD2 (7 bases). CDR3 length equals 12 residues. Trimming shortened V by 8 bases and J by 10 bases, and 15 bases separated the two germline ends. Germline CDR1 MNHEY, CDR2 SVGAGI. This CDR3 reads CASLGGPGEQFF. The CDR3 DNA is TGTGCCAGCCTGGGGGGGCCGGGGGAGCAGTTCTTC.

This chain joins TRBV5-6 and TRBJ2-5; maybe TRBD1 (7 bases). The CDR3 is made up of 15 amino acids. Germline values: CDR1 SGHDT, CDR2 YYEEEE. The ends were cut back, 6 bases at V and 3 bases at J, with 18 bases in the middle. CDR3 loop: CASTSGATGEETQYF. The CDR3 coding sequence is TGTGCCAGCACCTCGGGGGCTACAGGGGAAGAGACCCAGTACTTC.

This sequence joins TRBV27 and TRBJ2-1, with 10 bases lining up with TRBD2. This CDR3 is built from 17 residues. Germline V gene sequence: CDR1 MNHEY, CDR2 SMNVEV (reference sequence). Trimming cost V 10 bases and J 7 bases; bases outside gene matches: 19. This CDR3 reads CATSGLAGDSRKNEQFF. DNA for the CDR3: TGTGCCACCTCGGGGCTAGCGGGAGATAGTCGTAAAAATGAGCAGTTCTTC.

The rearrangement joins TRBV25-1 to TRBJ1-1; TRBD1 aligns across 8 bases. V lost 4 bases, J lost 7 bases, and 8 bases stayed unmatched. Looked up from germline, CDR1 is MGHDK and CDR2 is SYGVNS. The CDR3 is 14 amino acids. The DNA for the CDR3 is TGTGCCAGCAGTGCCCCCGACAGGGGAGGTGAAGCTTTCTTT. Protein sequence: CASSAPDRGGEAFF.

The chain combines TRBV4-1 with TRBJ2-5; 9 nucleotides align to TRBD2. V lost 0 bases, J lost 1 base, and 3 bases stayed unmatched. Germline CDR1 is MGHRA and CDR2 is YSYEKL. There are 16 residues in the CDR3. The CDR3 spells CASSQELAGTQETQYF. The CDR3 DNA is TGCGCCAGCAGCCAAGAACTAGCGGGTACCCAAGAGACCCAGTACTTC.

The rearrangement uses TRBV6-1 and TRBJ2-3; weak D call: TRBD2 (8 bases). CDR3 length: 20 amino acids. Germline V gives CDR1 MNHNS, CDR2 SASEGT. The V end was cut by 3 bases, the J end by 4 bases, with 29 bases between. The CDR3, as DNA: TGTGCCAGCAGTGATCTGGGTGTCGGGAGGGGACAGTTGTCGGCAGATACGCAGTATTTT. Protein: CASSDLGVGRGQLSADTQYF.

CDR3 DNA: TGTGCCAGCAGCTTAGTTGCCTCCGGAGAGACCCAGTACTTC. It encodes CASSLVASGETQYF. This chain joins TRBV11-1 and TRBJ2-5; D remains ambiguous. CDR1 and CDR2 (germline): SGHAT, FQDESV (reference sequence). This CDR3 contains 14 residues. V was shortened by 1 base and J by 4 bases, with 10 bases between the two germline ends.

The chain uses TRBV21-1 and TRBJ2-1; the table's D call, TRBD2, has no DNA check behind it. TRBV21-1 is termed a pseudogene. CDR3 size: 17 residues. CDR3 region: CARVGTSGRTPYNEQFF. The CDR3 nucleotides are TGTGCCAGAGTAGGGACTAGCGGGAGAACCCCCTACAATGAGCAGTTCTTC.